This T cell receptor beta chain was profiled in a study of OX40 agonist ivuxolimab in advanced cancers. Blood draws occurred at baseline, cycle 4 day 1, and cycle 7 day 1. A word on this clone: Its antigen is not identified.

Findings and caveats of the study: Those patients achieving a partial response at 0.1-3.0 mg/kg showed among the lowest clonal expansion.

Clones were read by immunoSEQ multiplex PCR, and TCRdb kept only the in-frame ones, dropping some. The sample has approximately 71,000 clones, roughly 82% seen once. The source was CD4+ or CD8+ T cells sorted from blood, collected in a trial of the OX40 agonist ivuxolimab. This TCR derives from an adult with an advanced solid tumor such as melanoma, head and neck, liver or kidney cancer.

CDR3 sequence: CASSPTVGDTQYF. CDR3 DNA sequence: TGTGCCAGCAGCCCTACGGTGGGGGATACGCAGTATTTT. This chain joins TRBV9 and TRBJ2-3, with unresolved D. The germline V gene has CDR1 SGDLS and CDR2 YYNGEE. This CDR3 spans 13 amino acids. The germline V and J ends were trimmed by 4 bases and 6 bases, with 12 bases remaining between them. The full variable domain, with the rest looked up from reference TRBV9 and TRBJ2-3, is DSGVTQTPKHLITATGQRVTLRCSPRSGDLSVYWYQQSLDQGLQFLIQYYNGEERAKGNILERFSAQQFPDLHSELNLSSLELGDSALYFCASSPTVGDTQYFGPGTRLTVL.